Following are 3 T cell receptor beta chains from one sample sequenced in a study of T cell changes during pregnancy in multiple sclerosis. Data came from immunoSEQ multiplex PCR; TCRdb stores just in-frame clones and leaves some out. The data show around 64,000 clones, 93% seen once. This specimen consisted of CD8+ T cells from peripheral blood mononuclear cells, obtained in the third trimester of pregnancy. These receptors came from a female donor with multiple sclerosis, enrolled in a pregnancy study.

The V and J genes are TRBV25-1 and TRBJ2-5; 7 nucleotides match TRBD2. Losses at the gene ends were 4 bases for V and 1 base for J; bases not matched to a gene: 0. The CDR3 covers 13 residues. CDR1 is MGHDK, CDR2 SYGVNS, per germline. The CDR3 loop reads CASSASGQETQYF. The CDR3 bases are TGTGCCAGCAGTGCTAGCGGCCAAGAGACCCAGTACTTC.

Points on this clone: This specimen includes other DNA sequences encoding the same CDR3. The V gene is TRBV5-1, the J gene TRBJ1-2; TRBD1 aligns across 9 bases. The CDR3 loop spans 15 amino acids. Per the germline V gene, CDR1 is SGHRS and CDR2 is YFSETQ. J was trimmed by 5 bases and V by 4 bases; bases with no gene match: 9. The CDR3 nucleotides are TGCGCCAGCAGCCCGGAGGGACAGGGTTATTATGGCTACACCTTC. Amino acid sequence: CASSPEGQGYYGYTF.

This chain links TRBV29-1 with TRBJ2-3, with a tentative D call TRBD1 (6 bases). The CDR3 extends over 14 amino acids. V lost 0 bases to trimming and J lost 4 bases, with 11 bases between them. The germline V gene has CDR1 SQVTM and CDR2 ANQGSEA. The CDR3 DNA reads as TGCAGCGTTGAAGATTACAGGGAATCAGATACGCAGTATTTT. Translating gives CSVEDYRESDTQYF.